These 29 T cell receptor beta chains came from one sample sequenced in a study of prognosis after radiotherapy for stage I lung cancer. By two-round multiplex PCR, the TCR beta CDR3 was amplified from genomic DNA. First-round PCR, the initial amplification, used primers specific to each TRBV and TRBJ gene. From the multiplex PCR reads, TCRdb called clonotypes with MiXCR, one entry per CDR3 protein. Here the sample spans around 19,000 distinct CDR3 sequences, around three fifths being singletons. Here the sequenced sample was PBMCs, taken before or after stereotactic body radiation therapy (not recorded which). Receptor source: a donor aged 50 or older with non-small cell lung cancer.

This clonotype was seen ten or more times. The V call is TRBV29-1, the J call TRBJ2-2; D is unclear. Germline CDR1 SQVTM, CDR2 ANQGSEA. The CDR3 has 15 residues. The CDR3 region is CGYTSPVRNTGELFF. CDR3 DNA sequence: TGCGGGTACACAAGTCCAGTACGGAACACCGGGGAGCTGTTTTTT.

The chain links TRBV5-1 to TRBJ2-7; 11 nucleotides agree with TRBD2. CDR1 and CDR2 from the germline V gene are SGHRS and YFSETQ. V shed 4 bases and J 0 bases; nucleotides not matched to a gene: 6. CDR3 length: 16 amino acids. The CDR3 here is CASSHLAGGLSYEQYF. The CDR3 DNA is TGCGCCAGCAGCCACCTAGCGGGAGGACTCTCCTACGAGCAGTACTTC. The complete variable domain, with remaining parts taken from reference TRBV5-1 and TRBJ2-7, reads KAGVTQTPRYLIKTRGQQVTLSCSPISGHRSVSWYQQTPGQGLQFLFEYFSETQRNKGNFPGRFSGRQFSNSRSEMNVSTLELGDSALYLCASSHLAGGLSYEQYFGPGTRLTVT.

In this sample, this clonotype turned up many times. The gene calls are TRBV5-5 and TRBJ2-5; TRBD1 agrees at 9 bases. The germline V gene encodes CDR1 SGHKS and CDR2 YYEKEE (reference sequence). V lost 4 bases, J lost 0 bases, and 4 bases stayed unmatched. The length of the CDR3 is 15 residues. This chain's CDR3 is CASSKGQGYQETQYF. The CDR3 coding sequence is TGTGCCAGCAGCAAGGGACAGGGTTACCAAGAGACCCAGTACTTC.

This clonotype was detected ten times or more. V and J are TRBV10-3 and TRBJ1-4, with 7 bases fitting TRBD1. Trimming at V came to 11 bases and at J to 7 bases, leaving 10 bases not matched to a gene. The CDR3 extends over 13 amino acids. CDR1 ENHRY and CDR2 SYGVKD come from the germline V gene. CDR3 residues: CAAGTAPIEKLFF. The CDR3 nucleotides are TGTGCCGCAGGGACAGCTCCAATTGAAAAACTGTTTTTT.

This chain uses TRBV20-1 with TRBJ2-1, with TRBD2 matching over 7 bases. Germline lookup yields CDR1 DFQATT and CDR2 SNEGSKA (reference sequence). The CDR3 length is 14 residues. Trimming at V came to 5 bases and at J to 7 bases, leaving 11 bases not matched to a gene. CDR3 region: CSAYPGGTNNEQFF. CDR3 nucleotide sequence: TGCAGTGCTTATCCGGGGGGAACCAATAATGAGCAGTTCTTC.

J is TRBJ2-3 and V is TRBV24-1; the D call may be TRBD1 or TRBD2 (6 bases each). The CDR3 length is 15 residues. Germline CDR1 reads KGHDR; CDR2 reads SFDVKD. Trimming left V 1 base short and J 6 bases short, with 13 bases between. CDR3 region: CATSDFGQGRDTQYF. CDR3 DNA: TGTGCCACCAGTGATTTTGGCCAGGGGAGGGATACGCAGTATTTT.

This CDR3 is CATSRGSYTQYF. The CDR3 DNA reads TGTGCCACCAGCAGAGGCTCATATACGCAGTATTTT. The chain carries TRBV15 and TRBJ2-3; D is unresolved. CDR3 size: 12 residues. Trimming removed 1 base from V and 7 bases from J, with 6 bases in between. The V gene's germline CDR1 is LNHNV and CDR2 YYDKDF (reference sequence).

CDR3 in DNA: TGTGCCAGCAGTTACGTGGAGGAGACCCAGTACTTC. Protein: CASSYVEETQYF. The chain links TRBV6-5 to TRBJ2-5, with D uncertain. The CDR3 extends over 12 amino acids. The V gene lost 2 bases and the J gene lost 5 bases, with 6 bases spanning the gap. Per the germline V gene, CDR1 is MNHEY and CDR2 is SVGAGI.

This clonotype was observed many times. This chain links TRBV5-8 with TRBJ2-5; 11 bases line up with TRBD2. CDR1 and CDR2 (germline): SGHTS, YDEGEE. This CDR3 comprises 15 residues. After removal of 2 bases from V and 2 bases from J, the junction contained 2 bases not matched to a gene. The CDR3 region is CASSFSGGEQETQYF. The CDR3 nucleotides are TGTGCCAGCAGCTTTAGCGGGGGGGAGCAAGAGACCCAGTACTTC. Variable domain in full (rest from reference TRBV5-8 and TRBJ2-5): EAGVTQSPTHLIKTRGQQATLRCSPISGHTSVYWYQQALGLGLQFLLWYDEGEERNRGNFPPRFSGRQFPNYSSELNVNALELEDSALYLCASSFSGGEQETQYFGPGTRLLVL.

About this clonotype itself: Mismatch with germline at one junction end may stem from a read error. The chain combines TRBV10-3 with TRBJ2-2; 7 nucleotides agree with TRBD2. Per germline, CDR1 ENHRY and CDR2 SYGVKD. CDR3 length: 14 residues. The CDR3 protein is CAISGAGNTGGLFF. CDR3 DNA: TGTGCCATCAGTGGAGCGGGAAACACCGGGGGGCTGTTTTTT.

CDR3 nucleotides: TGTGCCAGCATTGGTACGGGACAGGGCTATGGCTACACCTTC. Protein sequence: CASIGTGQGYGYTF. The V and J genes are TRBV2 and TRBJ1-2, with 9 bases aligning to TRBD1. Looked up from germline, CDR1 is SNHLY and CDR2 is FYNNEI. The CDR3 contains 14 residues. The V segment lost 7 bases and the J segment 4 bases; nucleotides outside the gene matches: 7.

This clonotype was picked up one time. The V and J genes are TRBV12-3 or TRBV12-4 and TRBJ2-7, with 8 bases that match TRBD1. V was clipped by 4 bases and J by 1 base; unmatched bases: 3. The CDR3 consists of 14 residues. DNA for the CDR3: TGTGCCAGCAGTTCGCGACAGGGGTCCTACGAGCAGTACTTC. This translates into CASSSRQGSYEQYF.

The chain combines TRBV12-3 or TRBV12-4 with TRBJ2-7, with D possibly matching TRBD1 (5 bases). V was trimmed by 3 bases and J by 1 base, leaving 13 bases between them. The CDR3 loop spans 15 amino acids. The CDR3 region is CASSFKGSRSYEQYF. In DNA, the CDR3 is TGTGCCAGCAGTTTTAAGGGGTCAAGGTCCTACGAGCAGTACTTC.

The chain joins TRBV28 to TRBJ1-5; D is ambiguous. CDR1 and CDR2 (germline): MDHEN, SYDVKM. Trimming removed 7 bases from V and 2 bases from J, with 15 bases in between. The CDR3 consists of 15 residues. The CDR3, as DNA: TGTGCCAGCAAACTACAGCATCGGGGCAATCAGCCCCAGCATTTT. Encoded protein: CASKLQHRGNQPQHF. Using reference TRBV28 and TRBJ1-5 for the parts outside the CDR3, the full variable domain is DVKVTQSSRYLVKRTGEKVFLECVQDMDHENMFWYRQDPGLGLRLIYFSYDVKMKEKGDIPEGYSVSREKKERFSLILESASTNQTSMYLCASKLQHRGNQPQHFGDGTRLSIL.

This clonotype was counted at least ten times. The V call is TRBV20-1, the J call TRBJ2-7; 12 bases are shared with TRBD1. Germline-derived CDR1 and CDR2 are DFQATT and SNEGSKA (reference sequence). V dropped 7 bases and J dropped 2; count of bases not matched to a gene: 6. This CDR3 spans 14 amino acids. The CDR3 loop is CSGSGDRGPYEQYF. CDR3 DNA sequence: TGCAGTGGATCGGGGGACAGGGGGCCCTACGAGCAGTACTTC.

The J gene is TRBJ2-7, the V gene TRBV18, with D hard to call. This CDR3 is 12 amino acids long. V lost 4 bases to trimming and J lost 0 bases, with 4 bases between them. Germline values: CDR1 KGHSH, CDR2 LQKENI. The CDR3 loop is CASSRASYEQYF. CDR3 bases: TGTGCCAGCTCACGAGCCTCCTACGAGCAGTACTTC.

This clonotype was detected ten times or more. The gene calls are TRBV6-1 and TRBJ2-3; 8 bases match TRBD2. The V gene's germline CDR1 is MNHNS and CDR2 SASEGT. The V segment lost 7 bases and the J segment 2 bases; nucleotides outside the gene matches: 14. This CDR3 contains 17 residues. CDR3 region: CASMPAGVWPTTDTQYF. The CDR3 nucleotides are TGTGCCAGCATGCCAGCGGGAGTATGGCCGACCACAGATACGCAGTATTTT.

Note on this clonotype: Given the absence of the conserved phenylalanine or tryptophan at the CDR3 end, a read error is likely. This chain links TRBV24-1 with TRBJ2-1, with 9 bases that match TRBD1. This CDR3 contains 17 residues. Germline loops: CDR1 KGHDR, CDR2 SFDVKD. With 2 bases clipped from V and 6 bases from J, the junction kept 10 bases outside the gene matches. The CDR3 bases are TGTGCCACCAGTGATTCACCGGGACAGGGCGGGGTCAATGAGCAGTTCTTA. Translation: CATSDSPGQGGVNEQFL.

By share, this clonotype counts as medium-sized. V and J are TRBV27 and TRBJ2-2, with TRBD2 matching 11 bases. Germline CDR1 is MNHEY and CDR2 is SMNVEV (reference sequence). V was pared by 6 bases and J by 0 bases, with 3 bases of the junction left unmatched. CDR3 length: 16 residues. The CDR3 region is CASRPLAGANTGELFF. As DNA, the CDR3 is TGTGCCAGCAGGCCACTAGCGGGGGCGAACACCGGGGAGCTGTTTTTT.

By share of the sample, this clonotype is medium-sized. The rearrangement links TRBV9 to TRBJ2-2; the D is unclear. Trimming shortened V by 4 bases and J by 2 bases, and 15 bases separated the two germline ends. CDR3 length: 16 residues. CDR1 and CDR2 (germline): SGDLS, YYNGEE. The CDR3 coding sequence is TGTGCCAGCAGCTTGAACGACAAACCAAACACCGGGGAGCTGTTTTTT. Translating gives CASSLNDKPNTGELFF.

This clonotype was detected many times. The chain employs TRBV28 and TRBJ2-2; D may be TRBD2 (5 bases). Germline values: CDR1 MDHEN, CDR2 SYDVKM. The CDR3 runs to 13 residues. V was pared by 8 bases and J by 2 bases, with 9 bases between. The CDR3 DNA reads TGTGCCAGCGTAGCGCCCAACACCGGGGAGCTGTTTTTT. Its protein product is CASVAPNTGELFF. The full variable domain, in which reference TRBV28 and TRBJ2-2 provide the parts outside the CDR3, is DVKVTQSSRYLVKRTGEKVFLECVQDMDHENMFWYRQDPGLGLRLIYFSYDVKMKEKGDIPEGYSVSREKKERFSLILESASTNQTSMYLCASVAPNTGELFFGEGSRLTVL.

This clonotype was recorded at least ten times. The CDR3 DNA follows: TGCAGTGCTAGTCTCGTCTCGGGACTAGCGGGAGGTCTGGGCACAGATACGCAGTATTTT. As protein: CSASLVSGLAGGLGTDTQYF. The V call is TRBV20-1, the J call TRBJ2-3; the match to TRBD2 covers 15 bases. Germline loops: CDR1 DFQATT, CDR2 SNEGSKA (reference sequence). The CDR3 runs to 20 residues. Germline trimming cut 3 bases from V and 1 base from J; bases unmatched to any gene: 14.

V and J are TRBV5-1 and TRBJ2-7, with TRBD1 matching over 7 bases. CDR3 size: 14 residues. Per the germline V gene, CDR1 is SGHRS and CDR2 is YFSETQ. The ends lost 9 bases at V and 2 bases at J; junction bases unmatched: 11. CDR3 in amino acids: CAIIVPGQPYEQYF. For the CDR3, the DNA is TGCGCCATCATCGTACCGGGACAGCCCTACGAGCAGTACTTC.

The chain links TRBV6-2 or TRBV6-3 to TRBJ2-1; TRBD2 agrees at 8 bases. The CDR3 runs to 14 residues. CDR1 MNHEY and CDR2 SVGEGT come from the germline V gene. V shed 9 bases, J shed 3 bases, and the junction held 7 bases outside the gene matches. Here the CDR3 reads CARTGTRVYNEQFF. DNA for the CDR3: TGTGCCAGAACCGGGACTAGAGTCTACAATGAGCAGTTCTTC.

V and J are TRBV6-1 and TRBJ1-2; 11 positions match TRBD1. The CDR3 is 15 residues long. Germline CDR1 reads MNHNS; CDR2 reads SASEGT. V trimming: 10 bases; J trimming: 5 bases; junction bases outside the gene matches: 12. CDR3 in DNA: TGTGCCACCATTCCGCCGGACAGGGGGCCGTATGGCTACACCTTC. Its translation: CATIPPDRGPYGYTF.

CDR3 in DNA: TGTGCCAGTAGTCTTAGTCCGGCCACCCTCTACGAGCAGTACTTC. Encoded protein: CASSLSPATLYEQYF. V usage is TRBV28 and J usage is TRBJ2-7; no clear D. Germline lookup yields CDR1 MDHEN and CDR2 SYDVKM. This CDR3 has 15 residues. The ends were cut back, 9 bases at V and 3 bases at J, with 21 bases in the middle.

The chain couples TRBV11-3 to TRBJ2-7; no firm D call. V was cut by 2 bases and J by 2 bases, with 7 bases left in between. This CDR3 region has 13 residues. Germline CDR1 reads SGHNT; CDR2 reads YENEEA. The CDR3 spells CASSLWHPYEQYF. CDR3 nucleotide sequence: TGTGCCAGCAGCTTATGGCACCCCTACGAGCAGTACTTC.

Details on this clonotype: A read error may account for a junction end that differs from germline. The chain uses TRBV11-3 and TRBJ2-1; 11 bases align to TRBD2. The germline V gene has CDR1 SGHNT and CDR2 YENEEA. The CDR3 is 13 residues long. The CDR3 bases are TGTGTCAGCAGCTTAGCGGGAGGGCCTGAGCAGTTCTTC. This sequence encodes CVSSLAGGPEQFF.

This chain uses TRBV7-9 with TRBJ1-2; a weak D match, TRBD1 (5 bases). The CDR3 has 13 amino acids. The germline CDR1 and CDR2 sequences are SEHNR and FQNEAQ (reference sequence). Trimming cost V 5 bases and J 4 bases, with 11 bases left between them. The CDR3, as DNA: TGTGCCAGCAGCCTCAAAGGGGTCTATGGCTACACCTTC. Amino acids: CASSLKGVYGYTF.